This T cell receptor (beta chain) was observed in a study of T cell changes during pregnancy in multiple sclerosis. The data were produced by immunoSEQ multiplex PCR, yet TCRdb's version contains in-frame clones alone and is incomplete. The sample lists 60,000 to 85,000 clones, roughly 94% occurring once. CDR1 and CDR2 (germline): SGDLS, YYNGEE. The CDR3 is 15 residues long. V gave up 3 bases and J gave up 4 bases; unmatched junction bases: 9. This TCR was sampled from a female donor with multiple sclerosis, enrolled in a pregnancy study. The material sequenced was peripheral blood, taken in the third trimester of pregnancy. The chain recombines TRBV9 with TRBJ1-1; TRBD1 aligns across 7 bases. The DNA for the CDR3 is TGTGCCAGCAGCGCAAATAACAGGGGACCCACTGAAGCTTTCTTT. Its translation is CASSANNRGPTEAFF.